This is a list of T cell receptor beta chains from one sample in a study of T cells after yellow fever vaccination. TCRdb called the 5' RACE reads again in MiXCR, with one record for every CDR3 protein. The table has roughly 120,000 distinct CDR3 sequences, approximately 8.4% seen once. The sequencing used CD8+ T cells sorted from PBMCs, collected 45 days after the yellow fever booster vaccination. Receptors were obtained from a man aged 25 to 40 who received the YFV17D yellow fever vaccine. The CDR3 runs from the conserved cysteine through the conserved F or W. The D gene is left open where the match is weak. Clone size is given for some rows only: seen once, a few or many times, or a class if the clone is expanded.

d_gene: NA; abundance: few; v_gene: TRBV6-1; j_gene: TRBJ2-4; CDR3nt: TGTGCCAGCAGTGAAGGCGGCGTAGGTCTCGTCTTC; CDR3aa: CASSEGGVGLVF
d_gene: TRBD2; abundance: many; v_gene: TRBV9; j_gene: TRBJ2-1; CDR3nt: TGTGCCAGCAGCGTAGCGGGAGGAGGGGTCAATGAGCAGTTCTTC; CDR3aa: CASSVAGGGVNEQFF
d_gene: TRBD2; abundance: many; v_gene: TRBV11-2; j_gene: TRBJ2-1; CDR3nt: TGTGCCAGCAGCTTTAGCGGGAGGGCCGGCAATGAGCAGTTCTTC; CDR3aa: CASSFSGRAGNEQFF
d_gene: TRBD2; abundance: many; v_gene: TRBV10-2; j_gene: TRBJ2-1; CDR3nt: TGCGCCAGCAGTGAGACGACTAGCGGGACCACGGGTGAGCAGTTCTTC; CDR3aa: CASSETTSGTTGEQFF
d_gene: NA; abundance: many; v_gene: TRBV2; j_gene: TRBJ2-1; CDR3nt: TGTGCCAGCAGTGCACCAACGACTGCGGGGGCGGAGGGTGAGCAGTTCTTC; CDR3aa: CASSAPTTAGAEGEQFF
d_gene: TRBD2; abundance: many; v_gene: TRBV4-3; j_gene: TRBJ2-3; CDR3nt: TGCGCCAGCAGCCAGCCAGGACTAGCGGGAAGCGATAGCACAGATACGCAGTATTTT; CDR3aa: CASSQPGLAGSDSTDTQYF
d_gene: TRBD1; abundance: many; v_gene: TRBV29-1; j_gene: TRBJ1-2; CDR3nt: TGCAGCGTTGGGACAGGACAAGCTAACTATGGCTACACCTTC; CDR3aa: CSVGTGQANYGYTF
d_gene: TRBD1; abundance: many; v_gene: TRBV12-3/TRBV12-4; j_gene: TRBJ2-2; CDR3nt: TGTGCCAGCAGTTGGGGAAGGACAGGGGACTATTTTGGCGGGGAGCTGTTTTTT; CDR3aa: CASSWGRTGDYFGGELFF
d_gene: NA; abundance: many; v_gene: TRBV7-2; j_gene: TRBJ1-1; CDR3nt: TGTGCCAGCAGCTCCGAGCTAGGGGCTTTCTTT; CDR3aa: CASSSELGAFF
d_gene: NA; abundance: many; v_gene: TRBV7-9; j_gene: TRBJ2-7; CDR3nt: TGTGCCAGCAGCCCCTCCTCTAGGGTGTACGAGCAGTACTTC; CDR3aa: CASSPSSRVYEQYF
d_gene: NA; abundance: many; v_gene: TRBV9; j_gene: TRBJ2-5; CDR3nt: TGTGCCAGCAGCGCTGGGTCTAGCCGCGAGACCCAGTACTTC; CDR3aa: CASSAGSSRETQYF
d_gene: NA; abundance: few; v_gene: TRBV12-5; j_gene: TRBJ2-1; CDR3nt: TGTGCTAGTGGTTTGATGTACAATGAGCAGTTCTTC; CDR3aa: CASGLMYNEQFF
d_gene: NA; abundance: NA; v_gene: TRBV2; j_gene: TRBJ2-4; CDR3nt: TGTGCCAGCAGCGAGGACCGAAAAAACATTCAGTACTTC; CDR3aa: CASSEDRKNIQYF
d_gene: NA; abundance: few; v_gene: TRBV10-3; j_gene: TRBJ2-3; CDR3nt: TGTGCCATCAGTGATCTAGCAACAGATACGCAGTATTTT; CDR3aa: CAISDLATDTQYF
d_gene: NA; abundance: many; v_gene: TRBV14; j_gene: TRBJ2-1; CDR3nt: TGTGCCAGCAGCCTCGAAAGGGGAACCTACAATGAGCAGTTCTTC; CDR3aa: CASSLERGTYNEQFF
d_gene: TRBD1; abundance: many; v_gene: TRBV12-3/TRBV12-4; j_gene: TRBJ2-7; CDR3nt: TGTGCCAGCAGTAGGACAGGGTCGAACGAGCAGTACTTC; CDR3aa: CASSRTGSNEQYF
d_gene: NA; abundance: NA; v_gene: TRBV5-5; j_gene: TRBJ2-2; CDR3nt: TGTGCCAGCAGCCCCGGACTCCTCTCCGGGGAGCTGTTTTTT; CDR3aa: CASSPGLLSGELFF
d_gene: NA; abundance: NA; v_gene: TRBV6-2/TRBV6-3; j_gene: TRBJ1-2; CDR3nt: TGTGCCAGCAGTTACTTTAATTCCGGTGGCTACACCTTC; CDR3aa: CASSYFNSGGYTF
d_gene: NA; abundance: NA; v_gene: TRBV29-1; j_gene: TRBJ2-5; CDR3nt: TGCAGCGTTGAAGTGGCTGGATACCAAGAGACCCAGTACTTC; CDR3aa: CSVEVAGYQETQYF
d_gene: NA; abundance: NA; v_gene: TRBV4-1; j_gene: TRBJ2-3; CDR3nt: TGCGCCAGCAGCCATGGAGATACGCAGTATTTT; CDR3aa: CASSHGDTQYF
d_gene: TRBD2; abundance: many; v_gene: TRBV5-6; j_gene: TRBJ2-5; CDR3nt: TGTGCCAGCAGCTCAGCGGGAGATTGGGAGACCCAGTACTTC; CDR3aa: CASSSAGDWETQYF
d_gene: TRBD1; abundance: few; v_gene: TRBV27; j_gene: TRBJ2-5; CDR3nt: TGTGCCAGCAGTTTGGTGCAGGGGGCGGTGGAGACCCAGTACTTC; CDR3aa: CASSLVQGAVETQYF
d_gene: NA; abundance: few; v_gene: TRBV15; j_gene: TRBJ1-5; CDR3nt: TGTGCCACCAGCAGAGACCCCGGAGAATCCGGCAATCAGCCCCAGCATTTT; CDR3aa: CATSRDPGESGNQPQHF
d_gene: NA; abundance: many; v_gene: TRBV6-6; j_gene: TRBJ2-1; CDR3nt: TGTGCCAGCAGTTACTCGGGAGTGCGTGAGCAGTTCTTC; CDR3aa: CASSYSGVREQFF
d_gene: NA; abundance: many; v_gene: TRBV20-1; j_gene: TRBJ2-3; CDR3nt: TGCAGTGCGGACGGAAGCACAGATACGCAGTATTTT; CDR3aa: CSADGSTDTQYF
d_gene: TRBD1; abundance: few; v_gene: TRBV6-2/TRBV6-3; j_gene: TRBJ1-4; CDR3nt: TGTGCCAGCAGTTATCCGGGACAGAATGAAAAACTGTTTTTT; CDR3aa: CASSYPGQNEKLFF
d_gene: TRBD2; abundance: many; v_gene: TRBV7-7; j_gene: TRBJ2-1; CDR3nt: TGTGCCAGCAGCTTGTCAGCGGGAGGGCCTAATGAGCAGTTCTTC; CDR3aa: CASSLSAGGPNEQFF
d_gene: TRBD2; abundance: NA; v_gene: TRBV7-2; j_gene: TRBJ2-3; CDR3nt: TGTGCCAGCAGCTTAGTAGCGGGGGCAGATACGCAGTATTTT; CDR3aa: CASSLVAGADTQYF
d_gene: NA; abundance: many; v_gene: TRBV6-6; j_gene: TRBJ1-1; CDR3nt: TGTGCCAGCGGGGGTATTGAAGCTTTCTTT; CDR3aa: CASGGIEAFF
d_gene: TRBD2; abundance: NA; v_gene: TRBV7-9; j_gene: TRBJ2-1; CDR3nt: TGTGCCAGCACCGAAGTTGAACTAGCGGGAGTGTTGTTCTTC; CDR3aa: CASTEVELAGVLFF
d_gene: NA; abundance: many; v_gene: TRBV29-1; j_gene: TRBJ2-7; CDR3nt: TGCAGCGTTCGGTTTGGCTACGAGCAGTACTTC; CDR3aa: CSVRFGYEQYF
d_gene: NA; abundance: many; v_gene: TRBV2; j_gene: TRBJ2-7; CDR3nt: TGTGCCAGCAACCCCGGGCCGTACTTC; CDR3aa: CASNPGPYF
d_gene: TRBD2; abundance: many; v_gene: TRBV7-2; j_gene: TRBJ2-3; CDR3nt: TGTGCCAGCAGCTTAGCGTGGCTAGCGGGAGGGCCGAGCACAGATACGCAGTATTTT; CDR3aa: CASSLAWLAGGPSTDTQYF
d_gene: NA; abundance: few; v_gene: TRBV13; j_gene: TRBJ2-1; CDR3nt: TGTGCCAGCAGCTTAGTCTCCTCGGTGGTAGCAGAGACCTACAATGAGCAGTTCTTC; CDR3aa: CASSLVSSVVAETYNEQFF
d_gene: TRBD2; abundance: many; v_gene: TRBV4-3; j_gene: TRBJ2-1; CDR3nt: TGCGCCAGCAGCCGATCTAGCGGCTACTCCTACAATGAGCAGTTCTTC; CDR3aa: CASSRSSGYSYNEQFF
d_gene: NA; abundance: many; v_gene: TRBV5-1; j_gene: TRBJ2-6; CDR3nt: TGCGCCAGCAGCTTATCAAGGGCTGGGGCCAACGTCCTGACTTTC; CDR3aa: CASSLSRAGANVLTF
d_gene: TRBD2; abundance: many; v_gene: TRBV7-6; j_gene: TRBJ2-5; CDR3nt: TGTGCCAGCAGCCTTCTAGCGGGGGGGATCCACCAAGAGACCCAGTACTTC; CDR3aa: CASSLLAGGIHQETQYF
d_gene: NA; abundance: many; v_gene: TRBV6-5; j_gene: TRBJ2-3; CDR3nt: TGTGCCAGCAGTTACACCAGTGGCACAGATACGCAGTATTTT; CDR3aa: CASSYTSGTDTQYF
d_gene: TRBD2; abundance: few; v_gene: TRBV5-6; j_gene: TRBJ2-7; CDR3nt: TGTGCCAGCAGCTCATCGGGACTAGCGGGAGGCTATGGGGCCGAGCAGTACTTC; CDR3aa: CASSSSGLAGGYGAEQYF
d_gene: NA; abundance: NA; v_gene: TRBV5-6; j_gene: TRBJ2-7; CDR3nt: TGTGCCAGCAGCTCCGGGACCTACTACGAGCAGTACTTC; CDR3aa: CASSSGTYYEQYF
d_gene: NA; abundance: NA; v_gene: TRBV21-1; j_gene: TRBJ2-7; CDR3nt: TGTGCCAGCAGCCCAACCCCCCTGGACAGGGAGCAGTACTTC; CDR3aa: CASSPTPLDREQYF
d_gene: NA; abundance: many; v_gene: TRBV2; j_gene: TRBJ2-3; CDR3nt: TGTGCCAGCAGTGATTCCGCCCCCGCGGGGGCCACAGATACGCAGTATTTT; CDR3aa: CASSDSAPAGATDTQYF
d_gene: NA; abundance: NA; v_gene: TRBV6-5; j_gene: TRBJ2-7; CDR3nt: TGTGCCAGCAGTTACCTCCGAGACAGGTTATACGAGCAGTACTTC; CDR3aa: CASSYLRDRLYEQYF
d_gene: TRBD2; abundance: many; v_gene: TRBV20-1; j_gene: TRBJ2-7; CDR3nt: TGCAGTGCTAGAGACGGAACTAGCGGCCTATCCTACGAGCAGTACTTC; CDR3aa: CSARDGTSGLSYEQYF
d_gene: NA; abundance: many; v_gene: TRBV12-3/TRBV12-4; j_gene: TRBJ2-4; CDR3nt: TGTGCCAGCAGTCTTGCAGGGTCCAAAAACATTCAGTACTTC; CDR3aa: CASSLAGSKNIQYF
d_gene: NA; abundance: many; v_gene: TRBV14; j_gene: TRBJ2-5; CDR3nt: TGTGCCAGCAGCCAAAGCATGTTGGAGACCCAGTACTTC; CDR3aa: CASSQSMLETQYF
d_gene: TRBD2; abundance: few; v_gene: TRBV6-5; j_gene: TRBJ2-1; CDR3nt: TGTGCCAGCAGTTACTCGGGCCAGCGGGAGATTGAGCAGTTCTTC; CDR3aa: CASSYSGQREIEQFF
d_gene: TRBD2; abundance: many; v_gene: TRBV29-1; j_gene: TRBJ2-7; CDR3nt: TGCAGCACCGGGGGGGCCGGCCTAGCGGGAACTTACGAGCAGTACTTC; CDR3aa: CSTGGAGLAGTYEQYF
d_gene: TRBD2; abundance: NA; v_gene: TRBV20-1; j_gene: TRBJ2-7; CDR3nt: TGCAGCGTAAGGAGACTAGCGGGGGACTACGAGCAGTACTTC; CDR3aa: CSVRRLAGDYEQYF
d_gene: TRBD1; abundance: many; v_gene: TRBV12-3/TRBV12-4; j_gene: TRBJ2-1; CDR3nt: TGTGCCAGCAGTTCTGACAGGGGGTCTGCGAATGAGCAGTTCTTC; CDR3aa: CASSSDRGSANEQFF
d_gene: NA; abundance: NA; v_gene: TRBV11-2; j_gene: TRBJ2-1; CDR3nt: TGTGCCAGCGCCACCCTTATGGGGTACAATGAGCAGTTCTTC; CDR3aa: CASATLMGYNEQFF
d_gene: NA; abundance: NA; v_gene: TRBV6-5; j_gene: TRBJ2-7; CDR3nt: TGTGCCAGCAGTTACGATTTGGGGGGAGACTACGAGCAGTACTTC; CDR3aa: CASSYDLGGDYEQYF
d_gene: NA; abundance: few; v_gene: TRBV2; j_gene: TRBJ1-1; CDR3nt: TGTGCCAGCAGTGGTAAGGTAGGGGCTGAAGCTTTCTTT; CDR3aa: CASSGKVGAEAFF
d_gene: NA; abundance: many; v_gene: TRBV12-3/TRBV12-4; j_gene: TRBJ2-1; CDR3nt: TGTGCCAGCAGTTTATCAGGGGATGGAAATGAGCAGTTCTTC; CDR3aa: CASSLSGDGNEQFF
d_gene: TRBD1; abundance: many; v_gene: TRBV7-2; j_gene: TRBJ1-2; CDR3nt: TGTGCCAGCAGCCCGGGTTGGGACAGTTCGTTGGGCTACACCTTC; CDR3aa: CASSPGWDSSLGYTF